The 9 T cell receptor beta chains listed next were all sequenced from one sample in a study of T cells in tumors after PD-1 blockade. Here immunoSEQ multiplex PCR was the method, and the copy in TCRdb shows in-frame clones only, minus some. The sample lists approximately 60,000 clones, 80% occurring once. The sample in question was PBMCs, obtained before anti-PD-1 treatment. The receptor source for this set is a human donor with basal cell carcinoma.

The DNA of the CDR3 is TGTGCCAGCAGGAAAACCTCAACTAATGAAAAACTGTTTTTT. This codes for CASRKTSTNEKLFF. The chain recombines TRBV2 with TRBJ1-4; the D is unclear. This CDR3 comprises 14 residues. In germline, CDR1 is SNHLY, CDR2 FYNNEI. V shed 6 bases and J shed 0 bases, with 8 bases lying between them.

This chain joins TRBV2 and TRBJ1-6; TRBD1 aligns across 7 bases. This CDR3 is built from 16 residues. V gave up 2 bases and J gave up 2 bases; unmatched junction bases: 3. Germline lookup yields CDR1 SNHLY and CDR2 FYNNEI. CDR3 nucleotide sequence: TGTGCCAGCAGTGAATACAGGGGAACCTATAATTCACCCCTCCACTTT. The encoded protein is CASSEYRGTYNSPLHF.

This chain links TRBV6-5 with TRBJ2-3, with D possibly matching TRBD2 (6 bases). CDR1 and CDR2 (germline): MNHEY, SVGAGI. The CDR3 extends over 13 amino acids. Trimming shortened V by 7 bases and J by 3 bases, and 11 bases separated the two germline ends. CDR3 DNA: TGTGCCAGCAAGGAGGGCGGGACAGATACGCAGTATTTT. It yields the protein CASKEGGTDTQYF.

This sequence joins TRBV6-2 or TRBV6-3 and TRBJ1-1; D is unclear. Trimming cost V 1 base and J 1 base, with 13 bases left between them. Germline V gene sequence: CDR1 MNHEY, CDR2 SVGEGT. The CDR3 sequence is 16 residues long. In DNA form, the CDR3 reads TGTGCCAGCAGTTACTTACTACTGACGGGGAACACTGAAGCTTTCTTT. Translated, it gives CASSYLLLTGNTEAFF.

This chain uses TRBV18 with TRBJ2-3, with D unresolved. V shed 1 base and J shed 1 base, with 12 bases lying between them. The CDR3 covers 16 residues. Per germline, CDR1 KGHSH and CDR2 LQKENI. The CDR3 DNA is TGTGCCAGCTCACCACGGCAGGCCGCTGGCACAGATACGCAGTATTTT. Its protein product is CASSPRQAAGTDTQYF.

The sample holds a few counts of this clone. CDR3 residues: CASNENTGNTIYF. For the CDR3, the DNA is TGTGCCAGCAACGAAAACACTGGAAACACCATATATTTT. The chain joins TRBV18 to TRBJ1-3; D not resolved. Trimming took off 8 bases at V and 2 bases at J, with 10 bases between the two ends. The CDR3 length is 13 residues. From germline, CDR1 is KGHSH and CDR2 LQKENI.

The chain couples TRBV30 to TRBJ2-5; no definite D call. The CDR3 consists of 13 residues. V lost 2 bases and J lost 4, with 11 bases in between. Germline V lookup: CDR1 GTSNPN, CDR2 SVGIG (reference sequence). In DNA form, the CDR3 reads TGTGCCTGGAGTCCCGCCCATGGAGAGACCCAGTACTTC. It is translated as CAWSPAHGETQYF.

V and J are TRBV7-9 and TRBJ2-2; a possible D gene is TRBD1 (7 bases). The length of the CDR3 is 13 residues. Germline V gives CDR1 SEHNR, CDR2 FQNEAQ (reference sequence). Trimming pared 11 bases from V and 4 bases from J, leaving 14 bases between. CDR3 region: CAGDRDFTGELFF. The CDR3, as DNA: TGTGCCGGCGACAGGGACTTCACCGGGGAGCTGTTTTTT.

This chain uses TRBV10-3 with TRBJ2-5; no clear D. V gave up 8 bases and J gave up 5 bases, with 9 bases separating them. CDR3 length: 11 amino acids. In germline, CDR1 is ENHRY, CDR2 SYGVKD. CDR3 protein: CAIGKLETQYF. CDR3 coding DNA: TGTGCCATCGGGAAGTTGGAGACCCAGTACTTC.